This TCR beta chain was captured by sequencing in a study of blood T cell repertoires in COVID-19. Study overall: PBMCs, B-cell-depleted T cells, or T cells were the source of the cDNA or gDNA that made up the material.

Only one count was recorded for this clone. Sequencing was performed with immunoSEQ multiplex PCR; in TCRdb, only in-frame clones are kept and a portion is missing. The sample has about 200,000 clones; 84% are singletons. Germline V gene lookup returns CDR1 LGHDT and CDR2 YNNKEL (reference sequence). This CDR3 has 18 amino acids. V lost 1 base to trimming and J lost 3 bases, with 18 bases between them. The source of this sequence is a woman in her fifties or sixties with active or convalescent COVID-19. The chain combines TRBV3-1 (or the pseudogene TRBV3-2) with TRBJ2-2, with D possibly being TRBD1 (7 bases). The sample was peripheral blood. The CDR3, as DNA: TGTGCCAGCAGCCAAGGACCCAGGGGGGCGGGTTACACCGGGGAGCTGTTTTTT. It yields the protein CASSQGPRGAGYTGELFF.